This T cell receptor beta chain stems from a study of cytomegalovirus exposure and HLA in healthy donors. Study outcomes and limitations: As a later analysis showed, a missense DCLRE1C variant was linked to trimming of TCR beta V- and J-genes.

The PCR made use of 60 Vbeta and 13 Jbeta primers. Profiling relied on immunoSEQ multiplex PCR, and the TCRdb table lists in-frame clones only, not all of them. Of fewer than 100,000 clones listed, roughly 78% are singletons. This CDR3 is 14 amino acids long. Trimming cost V 0 bases and J 7 bases, with 13 bases left between them. Germline V lookup: CDR1 LGHNA, CDR2 YSLEER. With regard to this clone: The antigen remains unidentified.

This TCR was recovered from a woman aged 55-69 years in good health and CMV-seronegative. The sample was PBMCs. The chain uses TRBV4-3 and TRBJ2-7; possibly TRBD1 for D (5 bases). CDR3 in amino acids: CASSQDRAGYEQYF. CDR3 DNA: TGCGCCAGCAGCCAAGACCGGGCAGGGTATGAGCAGTACTTC.